One and the same sample provided the 19 T cell receptor beta chains below, sequenced in a study of blood T cell repertoires in COVID-19 (dated by TCRdb to 2020 to 2021). The library was made by the immunoSEQ multiplex PCR assay. TCRdb took over this immuneACCESS table, retaining in-frame rearrangements with V and J assigned. Such tables are incomplete; in checked studies, under half of the missing clones stem from an unresolved V gene, and the remainder is unexplained. The sample table holds about 45,000 clones, of which about 85% were seen once. Under 35% of the sample is taken by the ten largest. Sequenced sample: peripheral blood. The receptors originated from a woman older than 75 with acute or convalescent COVID-19.

This clone has a single count. The chain recombines TRBV30 with TRBJ1-1; D call uncertain. Trimming shortened V by 4 bases and J by 3 bases, and 12 bases separated the two germline ends. CDR3 length: 13 amino acids. The germline V gene has CDR1 GTSNPN and CDR2 SVGIG (reference sequence). CDR3 residues: CAWIAKLDTEAFF. CDR3 nucleotides: TGTGCCTGGATCGCCAAACTAGACACTGAAGCTTTCTTT.

The genes are TRBV10-3 and TRBJ2-7; D perhaps matches TRBD2 (6 bases). The germline CDR1 and CDR2 sequences are ENHRY and SYGVKD. This CDR3 has 17 residues. V was clipped by 4 bases and J by 6 bases, with 25 bases between them. CDR3 in DNA: TGTGCCATCAGTGCATACACTAGTCGGGGGTCGTCTAGCGAGCAGTACTTC. This translates into CAISAYTSRGSSSEQYF.

V is TRBV28 and J is TRBJ1-1; D is unclear. Trimming cost V 5 bases and J 1 base, with 17 bases left between them. This CDR3 region has 16 residues. The germline CDR1 and CDR2 sequences are MDHEN and SYDVKM. Written as DNA, the CDR3 is TGTGCCAGCAGTCCTTCCTCGACACCCAAGAACACTGAAGCTTTCTTT. Amino acid sequence: CASSPSSTPKNTEAFF.

This clone was seen a handful of times. This chain connects TRBV30 to TRBJ2-1; TRBD2 aligns across 13 bases. This CDR3 is built from 16 residues. Trimming took 3 bases from V and 6 from J; bases not matched to a gene: 8. In germline, CDR1 is GTSNPN, CDR2 SVGIG (reference sequence). The CDR3 here is CAWSAKGLAGINEQFF. The CDR3 DNA sequence: TGTGCCTGGAGCGCGAAGGGACTAGCGGGGATCAATGAGCAGTTCTTC.

The V gene is TRBV24-1, the J gene TRBJ2-1; 7 positions agree with TRBD1. The CDR3 contains 16 residues. V was pared by 1 base and J by 3 bases, with 5 bases of the junction left unmatched. The germline CDR1 and CDR2 sequences are KGHDR and SFDVKD. CDR3 coding DNA: TGTGCCACCAGTGATTTACAGGGGTCGGGCTACAATGAGCAGTTCTTC. This translates into CATSDLQGSGYNEQFF.

The rearrangement uses TRBV30 and TRBJ2-3, with TRBD2 as a possible D gene (5 bases). CDR1 GTSNPN and CDR2 SVGIG come from the germline V gene (reference sequence). Trimming pared 4 bases from V and 1 base from J, leaving 9 bases between. The CDR3 has 13 amino acids. In nucleotides, the CDR3 is TGTGCCTGGAACCTAGCTGGCACAGATACGCAGTATTTT. Its protein product is CAWNLAGTDTQYF.

The genes are TRBV28 and TRBJ1-5; 9 nucleotides match TRBD1. This CDR3 is 15 amino acids long. J gave up 4 bases and V 5 bases, and 6 bases lay outside the gene matches. Germline V gene sequence: CDR1 MDHEN, CDR2 SYDVKM. CDR3 residues: CASSQTGGGNQPQHF. DNA of the CDR3: TGTGCCAGCAGTCAAACAGGGGGCGGAAATCAGCCCCAGCATTTT.

The DNA of the CDR3 is TGTGCCAGCAGAGCAATAGGGGCCTATGGCTACACCTTC. Its translation is CASRAIGAYGYTF. The rearrangement links TRBV12-3 or TRBV12-4 to TRBJ1-2; D possibly corresponds to TRBD1 (5 bases). CDR3 size: 13 residues. V lost 6 bases and J lost 4, with 12 bases in between.

In its sample, this clone was seen a few times. CDR3 loop: CAVPLGAGTGELFF. For the CDR3, the DNA is TGTGCTGTACCCCTTGGGGCCGGCACCGGGGAGCTGTTTTTT. The chain uses TRBV30 and TRBJ2-2; tentatively, D is TRBD1 (5 bases). Germline V gene data show CDR1 as GTSNPN and CDR2 as SVGIG (reference sequence). CDR3 length: 14 amino acids.

The chain is built from TRBV7-2 and TRBJ1-5; a weak D match, TRBD1 (6 bases). Germline values: CDR1 SGHTA, CDR2 FQGNSA. CDR3 length: 14 amino acids. Trimming cost V 5 bases and J 7 bases, with 15 bases left between them. CDR3 sequence (DNA): TGTGCCAGCAGCCCTCGGGGGGGCGAACAGCCCCAGCATTTT. It encodes CASSPRGGEQPQHF.

The sample holds one count of this clone. The V gene is TRBV21-1, the J gene TRBJ1-1; no DNA check was done on the table's D call, TRBD1. TRBV21-1 is shown as a pseudogene. The CDR3 is 15 residues long. The CDR3 DNA is TGTGCCAGCAGCAAATGGCCAGGGGTGAACACTGAAGCTTTCTTT. It specifies CASSKWPGVNTEAFF.

This chain joins TRBV25-1 and TRBJ2-7; perhaps TRBD1 as D (6 bases). CDR3 size: 15 residues. CDR1 and CDR2 from the germline V gene are MGHDK and SYGVNS. V was cut by 5 bases and J by 4 bases, with 18 bases left in between. This CDR3 reads CASSLPGDLGYEQYF. CDR3 sequence (DNA): TGTGCCAGCAGTTTACCAGGGGACCTTGGATACGAGCAGTACTTC.

The chain couples TRBV19 to TRBJ2-1, with TRBD2 as a possible D gene (6 bases). The CDR3 sequence is 15 residues long. Germline lookup yields CDR1 LNHDA and CDR2 SQIVND (reference sequence). V lost 3 bases and J 7 bases, leaving 16 bases between the germline ends. DNA for the CDR3: TGTGCCAGTAGTATCCGTCGGGAGAATAAAAATGAGCAGTTCTTC. This encodes CASSIRRENKNEQFF.

The table lists this clone with a count of one. The rearrangement links TRBV7-2 to TRBJ2-1, with 7 nucleotides matching TRBD2. Unmatched junction bases numbered 3, after V lost 2 bases and J lost 5 bases. CDR1 is SGHTA, CDR2 FQGNSA, per germline. The CDR3 is 14 amino acids. CDR3 in amino acids: CASSLIGGDNEQFF. The CDR3 nucleotides read TGTGCCAGCAGCTTAATTGGGGGGGACAATGAGCAGTTCTTC.

V is TRBV2 and J is TRBJ1-5; the match to TRBD1 covers 7 bases. CDR1 and CDR2 from the germline V gene are SNHLY and FYNNEI. V shed 6 bases and J 3 bases; nucleotides not matched to a gene: 5. This CDR3 has 14 residues. DNA for the CDR3: TGTGCCAGCAGCCCGACAGGGAACAATCAGCCCCAGCATTTT. This sequence encodes CASSPTGNNQPQHF.

In its sample, this clone is medium-sized. The chain links TRBV27 to TRBJ2-1; maybe TRBD2 (6 bases). Germline loops: CDR1 MNHEY, CDR2 SMNVEV (reference sequence). This CDR3 comprises 18 residues. V was shortened by 5 bases and J by 2 bases, with 22 bases between the two germline ends. CDR3 in DNA: TGTGCCAGCAGTCCCCTCGCCGATACTAGCAGTACCTACAATGAGCAGTTCTTC. Its translation is CASSPLADTSSTYNEQFF.

This chain joins TRBV3-1 (or the pseudogene TRBV3-2) and TRBJ2-4, with D possibly matching TRBD2 (6 bases). The CDR3 is 15 amino acids. The V end lost 4 bases, the J end lost 6 bases, and 16 bases lay between the germline ends. In germline, CDR1 is LGHDT, CDR2 YNNKEL (reference sequence). The CDR3 is CASSLRAGSGNIQYF. CDR3 DNA: TGTGCCAGCAGCCTGCGGGCGGGATCAGGAAACATTCAGTACTTC.

The gene calls are TRBV7-8 and TRBJ2-2; D remains ambiguous. CDR1 and CDR2 (germline): SGHVS, FQNEAQ. This CDR3 is built from 14 residues. V gave up 4 bases and J gave up 7 bases, with 13 bases separating them. DNA for the CDR3: TGTGCCAGCAGCTCCCAATTGACAAGCGGGGAGCTGTTTTTT. Translation gives CASSSQLTSGELFF.

The genes are TRBV10-2 and TRBJ2-2; TRBD1 matches at 12 bases. The CDR3 covers 17 residues. The trim removed 7 bases at V and 7 bases at J, leaving 13 bases unmatched. Per the germline V gene, CDR1 is WSHSY and CDR2 is SAAADI. CDR3 in DNA: TGCGCCAGCATCCATTACGGGACAGGGGGCGCGGACGGGGAGCTGTTTTTT. It translates to CASIHYGTGGADGELFF.